The clone carrying this TCR beta chain was picked up many times. Its antigen remains unidentified. In building TCR beta libraries, iRepertoire HTBI primers were used together with Arm-PCR of CDR3 regions. The authors' processing: Samples revealed approximately 67 TRBV and approximately 15 TRBJ segments. TCRdb itself ran the multiplex PCR reads through MiXCR, one entry per CDR3 protein. The V and J calls here are based on TCRdb, not the publication. Of 350,000 to 450,000 distinct CDR3 sequences listed, 15% are singletons. The data belong to a study of regulatory T cells in long-lasting Graves disease. The study's findings and limits: Blood alone, not thyroid tissue, was studied.

Regarding time point: newly diagnosed GD, antithyroid drugs for less than 3 months. PBMC RNA was the source of the TCR library. Investigators report Graves' disease was diagnosed under American Thyroid Association guidelines. From an endocrinology department in Xi'an, China, came the patients. In addition, the sample was reused for a study of T cells in Graves' hyperthyroidism and ophthalmopathy.

The origin of this receptor is a middle-aged woman with Graves disease. Material: peripheral blood mononuclear cells (PBMCs), obtained at new diagnosis, from a patient treated with antithyroid drugs.

The CDR3 DNA follows: TGTGCCATCAGTGTTATGAACACCGGGGAGCTGTTTTTT. This codes for CAISVMNTGELFF. V gene TRBV10-3 combines with J gene TRBJ2-2; D is ambiguous. The CDR3 loop spans 13 amino acids. V was shortened by 4 bases and J by 1 base, with 4 bases between the two germline ends. Germline CDR1 reads ENHRY; CDR2 reads SYGVKD.